A selection of T cell receptor beta chains follows, all from one sample in a study of blood T cell repertoires in COVID-19. Clones were sequenced by immunoSEQ multiplex PCR, and TCRdb holds only the in-frame ones, with some missing. Of about 200,000 clones in the sample, around four fifths are singletons; the top ten hold roughly 8.2%. Sequenced material: peripheral blood. The receptor source for this set is a woman older than 75 with COVID-19, enrolled during active disease. Both conserved end residues are part of each CDR3. The D gene is left open where the match is weak. Size values are once, few and many counts, or a class for expanded clones, and some rows have none.

v_call	j_call	d_call	clone_size	cdr3_aa	cdr3_nt
TRBV6-5	TRBJ1-5	NA	NA	CASRLQGGGNQPQHF	TGTGCCAGCAGACTCCAGGGAGGAGGGAATCAGCCCCAGCATTTT
TRBV6-1	TRBJ2-7	TRBD1	NA	CASSEASTGRGEQYF	TGTGCCAGCAGTGAAGCGTCGACAGGGCGTGGGGAGCAGTACTTC
TRBV5-6	TRBJ1-4	NA	once	CASSFSQSPNEKLFF	TGTGCCAGCAGCTTTTCCCAGTCCCCGAATGAAAAACTGTTTTTT
TRBV7-8	TRBJ2-1	NA	NA	CASSRSGSYNEQFF	TGTGCCAGCAGCCGCAGCGGCTCCTACAATGAGCAGTTCTTC
TRBV6-1	TRBJ1-2	NA	NA	CASSEAPGDYGYTF	TGTGCCAGCAGTGAAGCGCCGGGAGACTATGGCTACACCTTC
TRBV6-5	TRBJ2-3	NA	NA	CASSYLDTQYF	TGTGCCAGCAGTTATCTAGATACGCAGTATTTT
TRBV7-9	TRBJ1-1	NA	NA	CASSLGGSDTEAFF	TGTGCCAGCAGCTTGGGGGGGTCGGACACTGAAGCTTTCTTT
TRBV11-2	TRBJ2-2	NA	NA	CASTELRGTGELFF	TGTGCCAGCACAGAACTGCGGGGCACCGGGGAGCTGTTTTTT
TRBV28	TRBJ1-2	NA	NA	CASSLVTATGGYTF	TGTGCCAGCAGTTTGGTAACGGCCACGGGGGGCTACACCTTC
TRBV19	TRBJ2-4	NA	NA	CASSIGGAKNIQYF	TGTGCCAGTAGTATTGGCGGCGCCAAAAACATTCAGTACTTC
TRBV7-3	TRBJ1-1	NA	NA	CASSPYTTEAFF	TGTGCCAGCAGCCCGTACACCACTGAAGCTTTCTTT
TRBV5-1	TRBJ1-2	NA	NA	CASSLEGPGGYTF	TGCGCCAGCAGCTTGGAGGGGCCAGGAGGCTACACCTTC
TRBV24-1	TRBJ2-3	NA	few	CATSDPQGPSTDTQYF	TGTGCCACCAGTGATCCGCAGGGGCCTAGCACAGATACGCAGTATTTT
TRBV6-5	TRBJ1-5	NA	NA	CASSSTGKSNQPQHF	TGTGCCAGCAGTTCAACAGGGAAATCAAATCAGCCCCAGCATTTT
TRBV5-4	TRBJ2-5	TRBD1	NA	CASSPRDRVETQYF	TGTGCCAGCAGCCCTAGGGACAGGGTTGAGACCCAGTACTTC
TRBV12-3/TRBV12-4	TRBJ2-3	NA	NA	CASTEEVDTQYF	TGTGCCAGCACAGAAGAAGTAGATACGCAGTATTTT
TRBV19	TRBJ1-4	NA	once	CASSILHVATNEKLFF	TGTGCCAGTAGTATATTGCACGTAGCAACTAATGAAAAACTGTTTTTT
TRBV9	TRBJ2-7	NA	NA	CASSVPPNYEQYF	TGTGCCAGCAGCGTTCCCCCAAACTACGAGCAGTACTTC
TRBV18	TRBJ2-7	TRBD1	NA	CASSPRRDRGSSYEQYF	TGTGCCAGCTCACCACGACGGGACAGGGGAAGCTCCTACGAGCAGTACTTC
TRBV5-4	TRBJ1-2	TRBD1	NA	CASRPQGVKGYTF	TGTGCCAGCAGACCACAGGGGGTAAAAGGCTACACCTTC
TRBV27	TRBJ1-3	NA	NA	CASSPTISGNTIYF	TGTGCCAGCAGCCCAACTATCTCTGGAAACACCATATATTTT
TRBV3-1/TRBV3-2	TRBJ2-1	TRBD1	once	CASSPFEPGQINYNEQFF	TGTGCCAGCAGCCCCTTCGAGCCGGGACAGATCAACTACAATGAGCAGTTCTTC
TRBV6-5	TRBJ2-1	NA	NA	CASSQTGPPRFGQFF	TGTGCCAGCAGCCAAACAGGGCCCCCCAGGTTCGGGCAGTTCTTC
TRBV7-2	TRBJ2-1	NA	few	CASSPNRAKYNEQFF	TGTGCCAGCAGCCCTAACAGGGCAAAATACAATGAGCAGTTCTTC
TRBV18	TRBJ1-5	NA	NA	CASSPTWGDQPQHF	TGTGCCAGCTCACCAACCTGGGGGGATCAGCCCCAGCATTTT
TRBV14	TRBJ2-7	TRBD2	NA	CASSRASGSTYEQYF	TGTGCCAGCAGCCGGGCCAGCGGGAGTACCTACGAGCAGTACTTC
TRBV5-1	TRBJ2-1	TRBD2	once	CASSPELAGGYNEQFF	TGCGCCAGCAGCCCCGAACTAGCGGGGGGCTACAATGAGCAGTTCTTC
TRBV18	TRBJ1-1	NA	NA	CASSPYTANTEAFF	TGTGCCAGCTCACCCTACACAGCGAACACTGAAGCTTTCTTT